This TCR beta chain was documented in a study of response to subunit inactivated influenza vaccine (dated by TCRdb to 2016 to 2018). Turning to the overall study: Deep quantitative profiling of the T cell receptor repertoire was used in the study to follow responses to a trivalent subunit inactivated influenza vaccine.

Preparation of the library involved RT-PCR. Sequencing used an Illumina HiSeq 2500. TCRdb itself trimmed the public reads at Q25 with fastp, ran MiXCR and retained productive beta chains. Identical CDR3 proteins give one entry, which carries the most common genes and DNA. Across this sample there are under 200,000 distinct CDR3 sequences, with over 9.5% seen only once. Of the sample, around 32% falls within the top ten clones. What the study reported, not specific to this receptor: According to the authors, only a limited number of new T cells may be recruited by each seasonal influenza vaccination.

This clonotype was recorded a few times. It lacks a known antigen. No much larger clone is present one base from it, and per-base qualities are unavailable. The CDR3 contains 15 residues, cysteine and phenylalanine counted. Only the CDR3 portion is preserved as DNA: 45 bases, with reading frame beginning at the first base. V gives up 0 bases and J gives up 4 bases, and the segment between their germline ends measures 13 bases. Sequences SGHVS (CDR1) and FNYEAQ (CDR2) are obtained from the germline V gene. This same sample was also taken into another study, of T cells expressing NK-cell markers. The second publication reports: 5'RACE template switching, by which a universal primer site and unique molecular identifiers were added, was used to make TCR beta cDNA libraries. About 8 donors provided sorted CD3+CD56+NKG2C+, CD3+CD56+NKG2C- and CD3+CD56-NKG2C+ T-cell subsets, whose TCR beta-chain repertoires were profiled. Among the eight sequenced donors, only one was HCMV-seronegative, while the other seven were HCMV-seropositive. To restrict sorting to alphabetaTCR-expressing T cells, an anti-gammadeltaTCR antibody was added in several experiments. In six donors, the dominant CD3+CD56+NKG2C+ clonotypes were found to rank among the top 10 CD8+ clonotypes and to make up about 1.0-8% of CD8+ T cells. Those dominant clonotypes were again the most abundant among CD3+CD56-NKG2C+ cells in a handful of donors, at about 25-65%. Whether the expanded NKG2C-expressing T cell clones were specific for HCMV antigens remained unclear. The study sequenced eight donors, all healthy volunteers chosen at random: three men and five women. To determine HCMV serostatus, a commercial ELISA kit was used to detect HCMV-specific IgG in serum. Peripheral blood mononuclear cells were isolated from blood by Ficoll density gradient centrifugation. CD4+ and CD8+ T cells were isolated from PBMC by magnetic immunoseparation with Miltenyi isolation kits. cDNA synthesis was primed from the TCR beta constant segment and was followed by two successive PCR amplification steps. The libraries were sequenced on Illumina HiSeq 2000/2500, MiSeq or NextSeq, producing 2 x 150 bp reads. Reads were demultiplexed and grouped by UMI with MIGEC, and clonotypes were assembled and quantified with MiTCR. To exclude erroneous sequences, only TCR cDNA sequences supported by at least two reads were retained. Downstream repertoire analysis used the tcR package, and clonotypes were matched across fractions by CDR3 nucleotide sequence plus V segment. VDJmatch was used to annotate antigen specificity against VDJdb, with one amino acid substitution in CDR3 permitted.

The chain is encoded by TRBV7-6 joined to TRBJ2-7; the D gene is unclear. Specimen: CD8+ T cells sorted from PBMCs, collected approximately 13 days after vaccination. This receptor was identified in a man aged 45-60 years who received an inactivated influenza vaccine. Donor details come from another sample of the same person, matched by shared clones. The nucleotide sequence is TGTGCCAGCAGCTTAGCTCCTGATGGCTCTTACGAGCAGTACTTC. Its protein product is CASSLAPDGSYEQYF. With all but the CDR3 taken from the reference TRBV7-6 and TRBJ2-7 genes, the full variable domain is: GAGVSQSPRYKVTKRGQDVALRCDPISGHVSLYWYRQALGQGPEFLTYFNYEAQQDKSGLPNDRFSAERPEGSISTLTIQRTEQRDSAMYRCASSLAPDGSYEQYFGPGTRLTVT.